This T cell receptor (beta chain) was recovered during a study of monozygotic twins with inflammatory bowel disease. Findings and limits, study-wide: Researchers reported no repertoire similarity difference between concordant and discordant twins, possibly from limited power. In the analysis, different T cell subtypes could not be told apart. Clonotype sharing was lower in IBD patients than healthy twins, most markedly with disease activity.

TCRdb re-called the 5' RACE reads, yielding one record per CDR3 amino acid sequence without DNA. This specimen shows roughly 100,000 distinct CDR3 sequences; the ten leading clones hold roughly 1.8%. Comment on this clonotype: Its antigen is currently unknown.

CDR1 is SEHNR, CDR2 FQNEAQ, per germline (reference sequence). The CDR3 spans 12 residues. Whole blood without T cell sorting served as the source of isolated total RNA. V usage is TRBV7-9 and J usage is TRBJ2-4. The receptor was derived from a human donor with ulcerative colitis or Crohn's disease, or a healthy co-twin of an affected twin (not recorded which). The sample was blood. The CDR3 loop is CASSLAKNIQYF.